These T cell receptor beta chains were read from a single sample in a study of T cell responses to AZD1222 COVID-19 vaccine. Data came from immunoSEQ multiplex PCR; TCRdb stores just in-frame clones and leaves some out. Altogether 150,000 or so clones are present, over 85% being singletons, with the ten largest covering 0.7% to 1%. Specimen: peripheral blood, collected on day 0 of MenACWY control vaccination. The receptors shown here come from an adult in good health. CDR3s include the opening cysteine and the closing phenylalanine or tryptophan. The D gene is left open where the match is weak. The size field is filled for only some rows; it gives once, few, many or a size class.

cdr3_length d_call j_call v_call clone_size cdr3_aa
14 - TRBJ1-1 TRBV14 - CASSQGGVDTEAFF
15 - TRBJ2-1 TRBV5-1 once CASSPEVVSYNEQFF
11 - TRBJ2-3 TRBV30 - CGSQSTDTQYF
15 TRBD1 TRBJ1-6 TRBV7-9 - CASSPLRQGDSPLHF
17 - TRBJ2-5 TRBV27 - CASSPDPILTTQETQYF
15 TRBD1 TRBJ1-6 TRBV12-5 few CASGPGQGNNSPLHF
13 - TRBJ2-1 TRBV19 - CASATTAYNEQFF
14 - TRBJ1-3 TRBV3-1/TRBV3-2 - CASSQSLTGNTIYF
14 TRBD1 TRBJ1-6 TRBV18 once CASSGQGENSPLHF
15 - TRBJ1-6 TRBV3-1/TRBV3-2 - CASSGGATYNSPLHF
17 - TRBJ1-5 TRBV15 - CATSRDPPSYSNQPQHF
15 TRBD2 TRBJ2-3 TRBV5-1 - CASSLVGTSGDTQYF
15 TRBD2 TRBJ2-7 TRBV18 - CASSPLSGAAYEQYF
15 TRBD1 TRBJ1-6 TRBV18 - CASSPRTGSNSPLHF